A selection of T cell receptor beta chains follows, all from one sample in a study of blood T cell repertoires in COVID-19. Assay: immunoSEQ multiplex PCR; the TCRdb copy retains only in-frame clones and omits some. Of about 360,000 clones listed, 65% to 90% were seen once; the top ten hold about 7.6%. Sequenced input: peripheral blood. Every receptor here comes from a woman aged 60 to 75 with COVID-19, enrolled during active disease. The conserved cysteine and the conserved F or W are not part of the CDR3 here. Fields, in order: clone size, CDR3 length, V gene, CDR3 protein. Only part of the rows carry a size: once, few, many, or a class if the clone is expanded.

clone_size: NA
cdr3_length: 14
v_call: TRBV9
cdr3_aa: ASSARTGSNTGELF

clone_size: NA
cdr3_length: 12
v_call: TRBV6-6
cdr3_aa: ASSYRGGETEAF

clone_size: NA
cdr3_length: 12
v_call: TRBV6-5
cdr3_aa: ASRIEHGNTEAF

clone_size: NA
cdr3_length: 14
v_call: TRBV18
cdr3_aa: ASSPTTGYGEETQY

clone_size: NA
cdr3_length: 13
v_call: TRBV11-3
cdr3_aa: ASSLGQDSNQPQH

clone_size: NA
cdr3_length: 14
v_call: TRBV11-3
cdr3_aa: ASSPMGGGATDTQY

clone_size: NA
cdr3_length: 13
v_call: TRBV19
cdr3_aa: ASSGGIQYTGELF

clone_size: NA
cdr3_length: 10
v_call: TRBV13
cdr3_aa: ASVWGGGGYT

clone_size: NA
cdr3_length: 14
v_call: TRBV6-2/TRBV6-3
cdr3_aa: ASSPTRALTSDTQY

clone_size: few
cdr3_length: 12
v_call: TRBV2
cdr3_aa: ASTLGQGNQPQH

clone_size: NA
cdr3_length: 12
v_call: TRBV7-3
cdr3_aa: ASSQQGIDTEAF

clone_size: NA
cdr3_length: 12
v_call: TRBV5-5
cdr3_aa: ASSVGQLNSPLH

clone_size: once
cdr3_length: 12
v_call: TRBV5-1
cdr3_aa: ASSPGGSSYEQY

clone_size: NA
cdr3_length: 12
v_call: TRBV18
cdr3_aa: ASSPITVSTEAF

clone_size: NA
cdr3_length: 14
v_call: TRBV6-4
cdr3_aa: ASSEPTTGPNYGYT

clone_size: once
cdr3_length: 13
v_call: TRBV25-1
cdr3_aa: ASSESPGGPYEQY

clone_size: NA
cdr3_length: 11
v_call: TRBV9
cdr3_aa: ASSPGTNYGYT